The TCR beta chain described here comes from a study of blood T cell repertoires in COVID-19 (dated by TCRdb to about 2020). In terms of the full investigation: Samples from collaborators originated in the United States, Italy and Spain and spanned both the acute and convalescent phases of COVID-19. A de-identified subject ID, COVID-19 status, age in years and sex were almost always included in the sample metadata. The material from the prospective study consisted of cDNA or gDNA derived from T cells, B-cell-depleted T cells, or PBMCs. Where available, HLA class I and class II types were obtained from metadata supplied by the sample provider rather than from assay-based typing. The repertoires were released in a freely available public database intended as a resource for research on the immune response to SARS-CoV-2. Samples came from the ongoing ImmuneRACE study (first 160 participants) plus 1,254 subjects from 6 global collaborators. Subjects who had been exposed to COVID-19, were actively infected with it, or had recovered from it provided the deeply sampled blood TCRbeta repertoires that made up the dataset. What the work shows at the level of the full study, not this receptor alone: The amount of clinical and demographic metadata varied by source and participant and was provided uncurated.

Whole blood was collected in K2EDTA tubes by collaborating institutions according to the institutions' own protocols. For TCRbeta analysis, collaborators shipped samples as frozen whole blood, isolated PBMCs, or DNA extracted from either of those sample types. Concerning this clone itself: The antigen this receptor binds is unknown. No base-level quality is on record; no much larger clone is a single base apart.

CDR1 is given as SGHNT and CDR2 as YYREEE, both from the germline V gene (reference sequence). Reading from cysteine to phenylalanine, the CDR3 counts 13 amino acids. Only the CDR3 part of the read is kept: 39 bases, read in frame from the first base. The junction shows trimming of 3 bases on V and 2 bases on J, plus 9 bases between the germline ends. TCRbeta CDR3 regions were amplified from genomic DNA by means of the immunoSEQ Assay, a bias-controlled multiplex PCR. The source study handled its data this way. The number of nucleated cells in each sample was estimated from the amplification of reference gene primers within the assay. To quantify the absolute abundance of each unique TCRbeta CDR3 rearrangement, sequence reads were collapsed and filtered. For each sample, productive Simpson clonality was calculated as the square root of Simpson's diversity index over productive rearrangements. Here the immuneACCESS table is served through TCRdb, limited to in-frame sequences with V and J called. Missing clones are a known gap in these copies; in checked studies unresolved V genes cover under half, and the rest lacks a known reason. Clonal size and the V and J genes are those of that table, whereas D and trimming came from the DNA. Within this sample are about 200,000 clones, with around nine tenths of them counted one time only. The leading ten clones occupy about 1.6% of the sample.

In this chain, TRBV5-4 is recombined with TRBJ2-7; no D segment can be confidently identified. Sequencing used peripheral blood. The sequence derives from a man aged 18 to 30 with active or convalescent COVID-19. The nucleotide sequence is TGTGCCAGCAGCTCACAGAATCCCTACGAGCAGTACTTC. This gives the protein CASSSQNPYEQYF.